These T cell receptor beta chains were read from a single sample in a study of cytotoxic CD8 clonotypes in ibrutinib-treated CLL. Assay used: immunoSEQ multiplex PCR; TCRdb lists only in-frame clones, some missing. The repertoire has roughly 53,000 clones, 50% to 60% of them found once; the top ten carry about 24%. Sequencing used PBMCs, obtained at disease progression, from a patient treated with ibrutinib. These receptors originate from a human donor with chronic lymphocytic leukemia. CDR3s include the opening cysteine and the closing phenylalanine or tryptophan. D genes are given only for firm matches. Only part of the rows carry a size: once, few, many, or a class if the clone is expanded.

abundance,d_gene,v_gene,j_gene,CDR3aa,CDR3nt
NA,NA,TRBV30,TRBJ2-5,CAWSMGETQYF,TGTGCCTGGAGTATGGGCGAGACCCAGTACTTC
few,NA,TRBV4-1,TRBJ1-3,CASSQDPAVGNTIYF,TGCGCCAGCAGCCAAGATCCGGCAGTTGGAAACACCATATATTTT
NA,NA,TRBV11-2,TRBJ2-2,CAGRTDAGELFF,TGTGCCGGGAGGACGGATGCCGGGGAGCTGTTTTTT
NA,TRBD2,TRBV9,TRBJ2-5,CASSAGVAGGPLETQYF,TGTGCCAGCAGCGCAGGCGTGGCGGGGGGGCCATTGGAGACCCAGTACTTC
NA,NA,TRBV28,TRBJ1-2,CASSSGQLQRDYTF,TGTGCCAGCAGTTCAGGACAGCTTCAAAGGGACTACACCTTC
many,TRBD1,TRBV30,TRBJ1-2,CAWRESGTGGLDGYTF,TGTGCCTGGAGGGAGTCCGGGACAGGGGGCTTAGATGGCTACACCTTC
NA,TRBD2,TRBV29-1,TRBJ2-7,CSASGTSGGSEQYF,TGCAGCGCCTCGGGAACTAGCGGGGGGTCCGAGCAGTACTTC
NA,NA,TRBV7-9,TRBJ2-3,CASSSPEFTDTQYF,TGTGCCAGCAGCTCTCCGGAGTTCACAGATACGCAGTATTTT
NA,NA,TRBV5-1,TRBJ2-1,CASSLGQGMNEQFF,TGCGCCAGCAGCTTGGGTCAGGGAATGAATGAGCAGTTCTTC
many,NA,TRBV27,TRBJ1-6,CASSLQGGNSPLHF,TGTGCCAGCAGTTTACAGGGAGGTAATTCACCCCTCCACTTT
NA,TRBD2,TRBV5-6,TRBJ2-3,CASSSLPGLEADTQYF,TGTGCCAGCAGCTCCTTACCGGGACTAGAGGCAGATACGCAGTATTTT
few,NA,TRBV27,TRBJ2-3,CASSPSWGAADTQYF,TGTGCCAGCAGTCCTTCGTGGGGGGCGGCAGATACGCAGTATTTT
NA,NA,TRBV9,TRBJ2-3,CASSVGLSTDTQYF,TGTGCCAGCAGCGTCGGCCTCAGCACAGATACGCAGTATTTT
NA,NA,TRBV27,TRBJ1-5,CASRGQGLISNQPQHF,TGTGCCAGCAGAGGCCAGGGTCTTATTAGCAATCAGCCCCAGCATTTT
NA,NA,TRBV10-3,TRBJ2-2,CAISRQETGELFF,TGTGCCATCAGTAGACAGGAGACCGGGGAGCTGTTTTTT
few,NA,TRBV7-8,TRBJ1-3,CASSLAGNAGNTIYF,TGTGCCAGCAGCTTGGCGGGCAATGCTGGAAACACCATATATTTT
few,TRBD1,TRBV6-5,TRBJ1-1,CASRDRVRAFF,TGTGCCAGCAGGGACAGGGTCAGGGCTTTCTTT
few,NA,TRBV25-1,TRBJ1-2,CASSERRPRGYTF,TGTGCCAGCAGTGAACGCCGTCCGAGGGGCTACACCTTC
few,NA,TRBV28,TRBJ1-2,CASSLFRTSGYTF,TGTGCCAGCAGTTTATTCCGGACAAGTGGCTACACCTTC
NA,TRBD1,TRBV2,TRBJ2-7,CATSGTGGGEQYF,TGTGCCACTTCCGGGACAGGGGGCGGCGAGCAGTACTTC
many,TRBD1,TRBV5-1,TRBJ2-7,CASSPGQGALHEQYF,TGCGCCAGCAGCCCGGGACAGGGGGCCCTCCACGAGCAGTACTTC
few,NA,TRBV30,TRBJ1-1,CAWSRGIQGGTEAFF,TGTGCCTGGAGTCGTGGGATACAGGGAGGGACTGAAGCTTTCTTT
NA,NA,TRBV28,TRBJ1-6,CASNLDRDRSYNSPLHF,TGTGCCAGCAATTTAGACCGCGACAGGAGCTATAATTCACCCCTCCACTTT
NA,TRBD1,TRBV4-2,TRBJ1-5,CASSHPGGNLFVGQPQHF,TGTGCCAGCAGCCACCCAGGGGGGAACTTATTTGTCGGTCAGCCCCAGCATTTT
NA,NA,TRBV27,TRBJ1-5,CASSSLGGVFGNQPQHF,TGTGCCAGCAGCTCTCTTGGGGGGGTTTTTGGCAATCAGCCCCAGCATTTT
NA,NA,TRBV14,TRBJ2-1,CASSHIPDQQFF,TGTGCCAGCAGCCACATCCCGGACCAGCAGTTCTTC
NA,TRBD2,TRBV6-1,TRBJ2-7,CASRGGLAGSDEQYF,TGTGCCAGCAGGGGAGGACTAGCGGGGAGCGACGAGCAGTACTTC
NA,TRBD2,TRBV14,TRBJ2-7,CASSQGTSGGSYEQYF,TGTGCCAGCAGCCAGGGGACTAGCGGGGGATCCTACGAGCAGTACTTC
NA,NA,TRBV6-5,TRBJ2-5,CACSVKGGTQYF,TGTGCCTGCAGTGTAAAGGGTGGGACCCAGTACTTC
NA,NA,TRBV27,TRBJ2-1,CASSWDPGYNEQFF,TGTGCCAGCAGTTGGGATCCGGGATACAATGAGCAGTTCTTC
once,NA,TRBV27,TRBJ2-3,CASSFGWDTQYF,TGTGCCAGCAGTTTTGGGTGGGATACGCAGTATTTT
NA,TRBD1,TRBV28,TRBJ2-7,CASSRIGGAYEQYF,TGTGCCAGCAGCCGAATAGGGGGCGCCTACGAGCAGTACTTC
few,TRBD2,TRBV4-2,TRBJ2-3,CASSQLRTSGTDTQYF,TGTGCCAGCAGCCAACTCAGGACTAGCGGAACAGATACGCAGTATTTT
NA,NA,TRBV9,TRBJ2-5,CASSVNHRGADQETQYF,TGTGCCAGCAGCGTAAACCACCGGGGGGCAGATCAAGAGACCCAGTACTTC
many,NA,TRBV27,TRBJ1-6,CASSFTGNSPLHF,TGTGCCAGCAGTTTTACAGGGAATTCACCCCTCCACTTT